The clone carrying this TCR beta chain has more than one count but fewer than ten. Its antigen remains unidentified. Germline CDR1 reads SGHTA; CDR2 reads FQGNSA. Trimming cost V 3 bases and J 4 bases, with 13 bases left between them. There are 14 residues in the CDR3. This sample is drawn from a study of response to subunit inactivated influenza vaccine. Study-level findings and limits: Authors suggested few new T cells are recruited by each seasonal influenza vaccination.

Each CDR3 protein gets one entry after TCRdb re-called the RT-PCR reads with MiXCR. The sample includes hundreds of thousands of distinct CDR3 sequences, approximately 15% of them seen just once. This specimen was PBMCs from blood, taken 14 to 15 days before vaccination. This rearrangement joins TRBV7-2 to TRBJ2-7, with D perhaps matching TRBD2 (6 bases). The origin of this receptor is a man between 50 and 59 years old who received an inactivated influenza vaccine. This CDR3 reads CASSLMGGTYEQYF. The CDR3, as DNA: TGTGCCAGCAGCTTGATGGGGGGTACGTACGAGCAGTACTTC.